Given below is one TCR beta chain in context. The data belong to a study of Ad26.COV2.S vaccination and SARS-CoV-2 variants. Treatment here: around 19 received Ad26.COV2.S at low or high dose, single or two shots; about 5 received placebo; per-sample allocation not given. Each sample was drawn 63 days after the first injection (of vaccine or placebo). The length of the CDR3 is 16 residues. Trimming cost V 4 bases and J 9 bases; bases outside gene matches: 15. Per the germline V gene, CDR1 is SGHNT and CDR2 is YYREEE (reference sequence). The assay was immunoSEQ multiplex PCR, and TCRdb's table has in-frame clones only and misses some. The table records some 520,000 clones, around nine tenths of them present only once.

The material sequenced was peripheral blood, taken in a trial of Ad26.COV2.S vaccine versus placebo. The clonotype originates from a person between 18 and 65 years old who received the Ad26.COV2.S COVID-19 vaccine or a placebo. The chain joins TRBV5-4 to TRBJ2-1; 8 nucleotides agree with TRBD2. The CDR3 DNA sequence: TGTGCCAGCAGCCCCGAAGCGGGAGTGCTCGGGAGTGAGCAGTTCTTC. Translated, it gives CASSPEAGVLGSEQFF. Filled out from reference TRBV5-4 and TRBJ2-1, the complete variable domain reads ETGVTQSPTHLIKTRGQQVTLRCSSQSGHNTVSWYQQALGQGPQFIFQYYREEENGRGNFPPRFSGLQFPNYSSELNVNALELDDSALYLCASSPEAGVLGSEQFFGPGTRLTVL.